This TCR beta chain was identified during a study of Ad26.COV2.S vaccination and SARS-CoV-2 variants. Turning to the study itself: COV1001, an Ad26.COV2.S trial, supplied this vaccine-arm donor. Recipients of Ad26.COV2.S got it intramuscularly, once or twice 56 days apart.

This CDR3 spans 15 amino acids. Germline values: CDR1 LGHDT, CDR2 YNNKEL (reference sequence). V shed 3 bases and J shed 0 bases, with 11 bases lying between them. Method: immunoSEQ multiplex PCR; TCRdb's copy keeps in-frame clones and lacks some. Of approximately 410,000 clones detected, around nine tenths appear once; the ten largest clones hold around 3.6%. Study-wide results and caveats: Comparability of non-spike TCR breadth was observed across vaccine and placebo recipients. Spike-specific TCR breadth was greater after Ad26.COV2.S than placebo.

Treatment in this sample: some 20 received Ad26.COV2.S at low or high dose, single or two shots; several received placebo; per-sample allocation not given. Sampling was done on day 63 after the first vaccine or placebo injection. In the case of this clone: Its matching antigen is unknown.

The specimen was peripheral blood, collected in a trial of Ad26.COV2.S vaccine versus placebo. This receptor was taken from a person aged 18-60 years who received the Ad26.COV2.S COVID-19 vaccine or a placebo. This sequence joins TRBV3-1 (or the pseudogene TRBV3-2) and TRBJ2-5, with a tentative D call TRBD1 (5 bases). The CDR3 nucleotides read TGTGCCAGCAGCCATCAGGGCAGGGACCAAGAGACCCAGTACTTC. Residues: CASSHQGRDQETQYF.